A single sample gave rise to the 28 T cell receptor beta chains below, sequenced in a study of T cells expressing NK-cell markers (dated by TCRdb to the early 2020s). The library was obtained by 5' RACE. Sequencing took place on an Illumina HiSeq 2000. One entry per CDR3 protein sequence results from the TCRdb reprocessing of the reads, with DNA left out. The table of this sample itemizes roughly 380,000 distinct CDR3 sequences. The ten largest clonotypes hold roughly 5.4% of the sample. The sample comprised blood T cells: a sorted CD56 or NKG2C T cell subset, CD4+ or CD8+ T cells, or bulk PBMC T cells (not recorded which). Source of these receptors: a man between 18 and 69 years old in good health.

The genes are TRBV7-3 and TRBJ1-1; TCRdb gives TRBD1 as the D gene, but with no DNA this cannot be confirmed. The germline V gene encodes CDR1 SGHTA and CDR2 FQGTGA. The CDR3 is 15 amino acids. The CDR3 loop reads CASSLTPGKNTEAFF.

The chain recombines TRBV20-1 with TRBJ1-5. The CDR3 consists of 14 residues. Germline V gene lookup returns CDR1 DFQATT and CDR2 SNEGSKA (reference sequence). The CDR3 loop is CSAPAAVSNQPQHF.

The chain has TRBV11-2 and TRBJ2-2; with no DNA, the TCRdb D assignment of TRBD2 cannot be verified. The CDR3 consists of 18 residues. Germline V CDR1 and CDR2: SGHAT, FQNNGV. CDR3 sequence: CASSLSQKLAGTTGELFF.

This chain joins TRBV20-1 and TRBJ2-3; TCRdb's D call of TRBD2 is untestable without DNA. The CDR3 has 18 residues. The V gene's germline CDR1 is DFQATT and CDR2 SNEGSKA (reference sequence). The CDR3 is CSARDLFTSGVSTDTQYF.

This chain's CDR3 is CASSDSLTAQYF. V and J are TRBV11-2 and TRBJ2-5; TCRdb's D call of TRBD1 is untestable without DNA. The CDR3 has 12 amino acids. The germline V gene encodes CDR1 SGHAT and CDR2 FQNNGV.

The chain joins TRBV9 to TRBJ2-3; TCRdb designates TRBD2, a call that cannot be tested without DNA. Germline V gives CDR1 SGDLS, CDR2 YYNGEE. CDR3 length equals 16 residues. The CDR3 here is CASSVERGPSTDTQYF. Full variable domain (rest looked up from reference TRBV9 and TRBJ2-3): DSGVTQTPKHLITATGQRVTLRCSPRSGDLSVYWYQQSLDQGLQFLIQYYNGEERAKGNILERFSAQQFPDLHSELNLSSLELGDSALYFCASSVERGPSTDTQYFGPGTRLTVL.

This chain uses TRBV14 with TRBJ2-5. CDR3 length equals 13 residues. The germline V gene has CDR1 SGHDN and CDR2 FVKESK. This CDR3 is CASSQYPGETQYF. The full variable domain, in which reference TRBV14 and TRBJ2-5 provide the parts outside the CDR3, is EAGVTQFPSHSVIEKGQTVTLRCDPISGHDNLYWYRRVMGKEIKFLLHFVKESKQDESGMPNNRFLAERTGGTYSTLKVQPAELEDSGVYFCASSQYPGETQYFGPGTRLLVL.

CDR3 residues: CASRGGPGFNQPQHF. This rearrangement joins TRBV19 to TRBJ1-5; TCRdb gives TRBD1 as the D gene, but with no DNA this cannot be confirmed. Germline V gives CDR1 LNHDA, CDR2 SQIVND (reference sequence). The CDR3 has 15 residues.

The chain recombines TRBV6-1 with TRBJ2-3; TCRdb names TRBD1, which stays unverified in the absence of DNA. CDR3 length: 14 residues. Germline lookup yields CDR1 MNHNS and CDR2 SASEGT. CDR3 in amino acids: CATEPTGRQGTQYF.

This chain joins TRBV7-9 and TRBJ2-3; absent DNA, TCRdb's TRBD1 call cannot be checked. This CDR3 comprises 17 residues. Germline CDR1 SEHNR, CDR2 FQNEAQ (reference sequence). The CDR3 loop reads CASSLVLRTPSTDTQYF.

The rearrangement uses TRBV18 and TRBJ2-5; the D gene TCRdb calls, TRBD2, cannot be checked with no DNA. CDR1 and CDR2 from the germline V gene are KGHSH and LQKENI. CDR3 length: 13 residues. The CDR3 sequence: CASSPFPSETQYF.

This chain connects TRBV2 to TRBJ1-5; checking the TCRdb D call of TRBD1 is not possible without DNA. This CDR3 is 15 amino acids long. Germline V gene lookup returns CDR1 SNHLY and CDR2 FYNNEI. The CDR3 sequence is CASRGQGIGNQPQHF.

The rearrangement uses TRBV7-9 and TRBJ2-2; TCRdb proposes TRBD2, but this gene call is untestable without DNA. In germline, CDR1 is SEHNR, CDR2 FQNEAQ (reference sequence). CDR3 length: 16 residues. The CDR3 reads CASSPGLALAAGELFF.

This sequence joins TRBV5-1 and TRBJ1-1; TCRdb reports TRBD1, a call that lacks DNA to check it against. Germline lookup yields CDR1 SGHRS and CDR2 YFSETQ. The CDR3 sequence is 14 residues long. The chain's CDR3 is CASSVGAGNTEAFF.

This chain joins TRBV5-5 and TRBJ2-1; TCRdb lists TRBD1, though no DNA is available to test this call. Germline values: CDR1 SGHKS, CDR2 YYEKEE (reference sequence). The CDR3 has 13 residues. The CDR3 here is CASSTTGLNEQFF. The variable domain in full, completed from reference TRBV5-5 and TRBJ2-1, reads DAGVTQSPTHLIKTRGQQVTLRCSPISGHKSVSWYQQVLGQGPQFIFQYYEKEERGRGNFPDRFSARQFPNYSSELNVNALLLGDSALYLCASSTTGLNEQFFGPGTRLTVL.

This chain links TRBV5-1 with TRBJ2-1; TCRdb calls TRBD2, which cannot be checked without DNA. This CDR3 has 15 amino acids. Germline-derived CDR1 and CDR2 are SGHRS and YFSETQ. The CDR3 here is CASHFGLGTNNEQFF.

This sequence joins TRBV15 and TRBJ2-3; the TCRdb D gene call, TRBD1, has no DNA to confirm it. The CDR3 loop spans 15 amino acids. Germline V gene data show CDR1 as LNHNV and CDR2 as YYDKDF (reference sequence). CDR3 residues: CATSANRASTDTQYF.

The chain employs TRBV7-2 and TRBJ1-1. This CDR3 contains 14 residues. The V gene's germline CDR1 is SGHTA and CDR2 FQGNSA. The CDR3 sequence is CASSKGRVNTEAFF.

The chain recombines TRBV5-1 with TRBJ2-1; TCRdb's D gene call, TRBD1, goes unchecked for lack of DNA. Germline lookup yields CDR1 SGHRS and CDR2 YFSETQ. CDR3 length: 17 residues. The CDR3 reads CASSLSTGTGRFNEQFF.

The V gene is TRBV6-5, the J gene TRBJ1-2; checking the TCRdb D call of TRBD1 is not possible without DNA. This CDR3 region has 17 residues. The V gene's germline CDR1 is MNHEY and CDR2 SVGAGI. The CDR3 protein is CASSYYPLDILNYGYTF.

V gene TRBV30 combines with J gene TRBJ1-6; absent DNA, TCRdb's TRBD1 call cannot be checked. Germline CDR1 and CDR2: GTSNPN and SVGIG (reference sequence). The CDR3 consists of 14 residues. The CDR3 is CAWRVYQGNSPLHF.

The CDR3 loop is CASSLRGGQVQETQYF. The chain couples TRBV7-9 to TRBJ2-5; TCRdb's D call of TRBD1 is untestable without DNA. Looked up from germline, CDR1 is SEHNR and CDR2 is FQNEAQ (reference sequence). This CDR3 contains 16 residues.

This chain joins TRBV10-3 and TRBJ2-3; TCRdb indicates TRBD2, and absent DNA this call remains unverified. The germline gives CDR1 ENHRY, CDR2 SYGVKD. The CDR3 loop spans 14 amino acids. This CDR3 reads CAISGGGPTDTQYF.

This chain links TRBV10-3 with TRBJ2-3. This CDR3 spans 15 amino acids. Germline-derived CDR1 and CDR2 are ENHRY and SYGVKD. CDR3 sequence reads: CAISELSTSTDTQYF.

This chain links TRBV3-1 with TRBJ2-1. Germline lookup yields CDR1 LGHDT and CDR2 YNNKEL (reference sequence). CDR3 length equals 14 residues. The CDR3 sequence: CASSQDWAIPEQFF.

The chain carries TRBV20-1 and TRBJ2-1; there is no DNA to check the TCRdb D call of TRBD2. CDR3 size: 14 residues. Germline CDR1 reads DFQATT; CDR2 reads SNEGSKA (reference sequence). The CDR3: CSARSGVFIYEQFF.

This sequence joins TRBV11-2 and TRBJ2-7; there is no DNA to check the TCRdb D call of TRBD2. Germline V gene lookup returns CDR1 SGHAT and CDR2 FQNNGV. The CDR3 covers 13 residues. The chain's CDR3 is CASSFRTRYQQYF.

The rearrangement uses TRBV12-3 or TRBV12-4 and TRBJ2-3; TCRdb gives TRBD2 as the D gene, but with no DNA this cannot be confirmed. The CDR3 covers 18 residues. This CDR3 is CASSFASGLAGPRETQYF.